The 9 T cell receptor beta chains reported below all come from one sample, sequenced in a study of T cells in localized non-small cell lung cancer. The data were produced by immunoSEQ multiplex PCR, yet TCRdb's version contains in-frame clones alone and is incomplete. This sample carries 55,000 to 65,000 clones, roughly 89% of them seen once, and the ten largest clones take 22%. The sample in question was peripheral blood, obtained before any cancer treatment. The source of these receptors is a man between 35 and 75 years old with stage I squamous cell lung carcinoma.

This clone appeared a few times. The chain employs TRBV28 and TRBJ2-4; 12 bases line up with TRBD1. The trim removed 6 bases at V and 0 bases at J, leaving 9 bases unmatched. CDR1 and CDR2 (germline): MDHEN, SYDVKM. This CDR3 comprises 18 residues. The CDR3 protein is CASRPPGQGALAKNIQYF. The CDR3 coding sequence is TGTGCCAGCAGACCCCCGGGACAGGGGGCTTTAGCCAAAAACATTCAGTACTTC.

V and J are TRBV29-1 and TRBJ1-1; D ambiguous. V was trimmed by 1 base and J by 7 bases, leaving 13 bases between them. The CDR3 covers 13 residues. Germline loops: CDR1 SQVTM, CDR2 ANQGSEA. The CDR3 bases are TGCAGCGTTGAAGTGGCTGTAAGGGATGAAGCTTTCTTT. Its translation is CSVEVAVRDEAFF.

The chain recombines TRBV4-2 with TRBJ2-2, with D tentatively TRBD1 (6 bases). V was pared by 2 bases and J by 6 bases, with 7 bases between. There are 13 residues in the CDR3. The V gene's germline CDR1 is LGHNA and CDR2 YNFKEQ. DNA for the CDR3: TGTGCCAGCAGCCAACCAGGGGCCGGGGAGCTGTTTTTT. Amino acid sequence: CASSQPGAGELFF.

This chain connects TRBV28 to TRBJ2-5; TRBD2 might be the D (6 bases). Germline V gene data show CDR1 as MDHEN and CDR2 as SYDVKM. The CDR3 spans 14 residues. The V gene lost 5 bases and the J gene lost 1 base, with 11 bases spanning the gap. The CDR3 region has the DNA TGTGCCAGCAGTCGCGGGATACTCCAAGAGACCCAGTACTTC. This translates into CASSRGILQETQYF. Full variable domain (remainder filled in from reference TRBV28 and TRBJ2-5): DVKVTQSSRYLVKRTGEKVFLECVQDMDHENMFWYRQDPGLGLRLIYFSYDVKMKEKGDIPEGYSVSREKKERFSLILESASTNQTSMYLCASSRGILQETQYFGPGTRLLVL.

The chain recombines TRBV7-2 with TRBJ2-7, with TRBD1 as a possible D gene (6 bases). From germline, CDR1 is SGHTA and CDR2 FQGNSA. Trimming cost V 4 bases and J 4 bases, with 8 bases left between them. This CDR3 region has 12 residues. In nucleotides, the CDR3 is TGTGCCAGCAGCTCTCAGGGGTACGAGCAGTACTTC. This translates into CASSSQGYEQYF.

CDR3 sequence: CASSVEGGRAGGGEQFF. The CDR3 DNA sequence: TGTGCCAGCAGCGTAGAAGGCGGGAGGGCCGGGGGTGGTGAGCAGTTCTTC. This rearrangement joins TRBV9 to TRBJ2-1; 9 bases are a match to TRBD2. V was pared by 0 bases and J by 9 bases, with 13 bases of the junction left unmatched. The CDR3 covers 17 residues. Germline values: CDR1 SGDLS, CDR2 YYNGEE.

The chain couples TRBV10-3 to TRBJ2-3, with TRBD2 matching 8 bases. The V segment lost 8 bases and the J segment 6 bases; nucleotides outside the gene matches: 7. Germline assignment: CDR1 ENHRY and CDR2 SYGVKD. This CDR3 comprises 13 residues. The CDR3 protein is CAIAGGESDTQYF. DNA for the CDR3: TGTGCCATCGCGGGGGGAGAGTCGGATACGCAGTATTTT.

CDR3 sequence: CASSLVQGTNEQFF. DNA for the CDR3: TGTGCCAGCAGCTTAGTACAGGGTACCAATGAGCAGTTCTTC. The rearrangement joins TRBV7-3 to TRBJ2-1; D possibly corresponds to TRBD1 (6 bases). CDR1 SGHTA and CDR2 FQGTGA come from the germline V gene. This CDR3 is 14 amino acids long. V was trimmed by 2 bases and J by 6 bases, leaving 11 bases between them. Complete variable domain (other parts from reference TRBV7-3 and TRBJ2-1): GAGVSQTPSNKVTEKGKYVELRCDPISGHTALYWYRQSLGQGPEFLIYFQGTGAADDSGLPNDRFFAVRPEGSVSTLKIQRTERGDSAVYLCASSLVQGTNEQFFGPGTRLTVL.

The CDR3 DNA reads as TGTGCCAGCAGCGACTCTAGCGCATGGACAGATACGCAGTATTTT. It yields the protein CASSDSSAWTDTQYF. The chain recombines TRBV2 with TRBJ2-3, with a tentative D call TRBD2 (6 bases). There are 15 residues in the CDR3. V lost 6 bases to trimming and J lost 3 bases, with 16 bases between them. Germline CDR1 reads SNHLY; CDR2 reads FYNNEI.